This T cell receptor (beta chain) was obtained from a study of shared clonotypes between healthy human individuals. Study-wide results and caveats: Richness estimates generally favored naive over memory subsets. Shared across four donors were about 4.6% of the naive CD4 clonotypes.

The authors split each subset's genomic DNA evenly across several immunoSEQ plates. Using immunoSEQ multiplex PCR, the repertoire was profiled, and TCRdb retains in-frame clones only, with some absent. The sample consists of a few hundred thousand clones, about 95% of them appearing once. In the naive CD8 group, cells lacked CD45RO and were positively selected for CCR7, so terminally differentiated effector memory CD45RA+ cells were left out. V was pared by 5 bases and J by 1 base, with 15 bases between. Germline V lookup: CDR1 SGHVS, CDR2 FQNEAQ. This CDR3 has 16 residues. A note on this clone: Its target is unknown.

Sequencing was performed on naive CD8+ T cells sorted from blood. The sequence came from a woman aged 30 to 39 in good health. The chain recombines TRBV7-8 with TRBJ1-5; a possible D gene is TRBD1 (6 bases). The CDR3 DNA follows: TGTGCCAGCAGCCCCACGACAGGTTTAAGCAATCAGCCCCAGCATTTT. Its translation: CASSPTTGLSNQPQHF.